A selection of T cell receptor beta chains follows, all from one sample in a study of Ad26.COV2.S vaccination and SARS-CoV-2 variants. Sequenced by immunoSEQ multiplex PCR; TCRdb stores in-frame clones only, minus some. The table records about 280,000 clones, around 87% of them present only once. Specimen: peripheral blood, collected in a trial of Ad26.COV2.S vaccine versus placebo. These receptors came from a person between 18 and 59 years old who received the Ad26.COV2.S COVID-19 vaccine or a placebo. Each CDR3 is given with its conserved first and last residue. D genes are given only for firm matches. Size is stated for part of the rows, as once, few or many counts, or as a class when the clone is expanded.

j_call | d_call | clone_size | v_call | cdr3_aa | cdr3_nt
TRBJ1-1 | . | . | TRBV7-9 | CASSFRGVGGTEAFF | TGTGCCAGCAGCTTCCGGGGAGTGGGGGGCACTGAAGCTTTCTTT
TRBJ1-3 | . | few | TRBV6-5 | CASSSGETGNTIYF | TGTGCCAGCAGCTCGGGGGAGACTGGAAACACCATATATTTT
TRBJ2-7 | . | many | TRBV29-1 | CSVRDSPGEQYF | TGCAGCGTTAGGGACTCCCCGGGGGAGCAGTACTTC
TRBJ2-5 | TRBD1 | . | TRBV7-2 | CASRTGTGWETQYF | TGTGCCAGCAGAACCGGGACAGGGTGGGAGACCCAGTACTTC
TRBJ1-1 | TRBD1 | . | TRBV4-1 | CASSQGTGSVEAFF | TGCGCCAGCAGCCAGGGGACAGGGTCGGTTGAAGCTTTCTTT
TRBJ1-1 | . | . | TRBV7-9 | CASSGLGASGNTEAFF | TGTGCCAGCAGCGGATTAGGGGCATCGGGGAACACTGAAGCTTTCTTT
TRBJ2-7 | . | . | TRBV2 | CASSEVRLTRHEQYF | TGTGCCAGCAGTGAAGTTCGGCTTACTCGCCACGAGCAGTACTTC
TRBJ2-5 | . | . | TRBV5-1 | CASRLQVQETQYF | TGCGCCAGCAGACTCCAGGTCCAAGAGACCCAGTACTTC
TRBJ1-5 | . | . | TRBV6-7 | CASIRGQPQHF | TGTGCCAGCATCAGGGGACAGCCCCAGCATTTT
TRBJ2-7 | TRBD1 | . | TRBV19 | CASSSTGTGFEQYF | TGTGCCAGTAGTTCAACCGGGACAGGGTTCGAGCAGTACTTC
TRBJ2-7 | . | . | TRBV5-1 | CASSLRTGSSYEQYF | TGCGCCAGCAGCCTGCGGACGGGGAGCTCCTACGAGCAGTACTTC
TRBJ2-5 | . | . | TRBV6-5 | CASSREVLRTQYF | TGTGCCAGCAGTAGAGAGGTGTTACGGACCCAGTACTTC
TRBJ1-1 | . | . | TRBV4-1 | CASSVPPAGDTEAFF | TGCGCCAGCAGCGTACCGCCGGCAGGGGACACTGAAGCTTTCTTT
TRBJ2-5 | TRBD1 | . | TRBV6-6 | CASSSPGQLQETQYF | TGTGCCAGCAGTTCACCGGGACAGCTCCAAGAGACCCAGTACTTC
TRBJ1-1 | . | . | TRBV14 | CASSQENLKAAFF | TGTGCCAGCAGCCAAGAGAACTTAAAAGCGGCTTTCTTT